The rows below give T cell receptor beta chains drawn from one sample of a study of human T cells and chemical hapten exposure. TCRdb ran MiXCR on the RACE reads and lists one entry per CDR3 protein. The data hold approximately 77,000 distinct CDR3 sequences, with roughly 7.2% observed a single time. The starting material was whole blood, obtained in connection with sensitization to the hapten diphenylcyclopropenone (DPC). Receptors were obtained from a woman aged 25-40 years with alopecia areata. Some clones in this sample may be carry-over from other donors' samples. CDR3s include the opening cysteine and the closing phenylalanine or tryptophan. The D gene is left open where the match is weak. Clone sizes are given selectively: once, few, many, or a class where the clone is expanded.

>NA|TRBJ1-2|NA|TRBV6-5
TGTGCCAGCAGTCCCCGACAGGTTGATGGCTACACCTTC
CASSPRQVDGYTF
>many|TRBJ1-4|TRBD1|TRBV18
TGTGCCAGCTCACCAGTCGGGACAGGGAATGAAAAACTGTTTTTT
CASSPVGTGNEKLFF
>few|TRBJ2-7|NA|TRBV5-6
TGTGCCAGCAGCTTGGTAGGGGGTCGGGAGCAGTACTTC
CASSLVGGREQYF
>NA|TRBJ1-6|NA|TRBV6-1
TGTGCCAGCAGTGAAGTGATTTCACCCCTCCACTTT
CASSEVISPLHF
>many|TRBJ1-1|NA|TRBV29-1
TGCAGCGTTGAAGGGGGGCACAGCGGGGGCACTGAAGCTTTCTTT
CSVEGGHSGGTEAFF
>few|TRBJ2-3|TRBD2|TRBV19
TGTGCCAGTAGTTGGGGGACTAGTCTAACAGATACGCAGTATTTT
CASSWGTSLTDTQYF
>many|TRBJ1-1|NA|TRBV6-1
TGTGCCAGCAGTCCACAGATGAACACTGAAGCTTTCTTT
CASSPQMNTEAFF
>many|TRBJ2-7|NA|TRBV7-3
TGTGCCAGCAGCTTAGCCCCTGGACAGATCTACGAGCAGTACTTC
CASSLAPGQIYEQYF
>many|TRBJ1-1|TRBD1|TRBV5-5
TGTGCCAGCAGCTTGGTCCAGGGGGCTAACGCTGAAGCTTTCTTT
CASSLVQGANAEAFF
>NA|TRBJ1-1|NA|TRBV10-3
TGTGCCATCAGTAACAGGGACACTGAAGCTTTCTTT
CAISNRDTEAFF
>many|TRBJ2-5|NA|TRBV7-2
TGTGCCAGCAGCCGGACAGCTACCCAAGAGACCCAGTACTTC
CASSRTATQETQYF
>many|TRBJ2-1|TRBD2|TRBV14
TGTGCCAGCAGCCAAGAGACTAGCGGGGGCCCCTACAATGAGCAGTTCTTC
CASSQETSGGPYNEQFF
>many|TRBJ2-3|TRBD2|TRBV5-1
TGCGCCAGCAGCTTGGCCCAGCTAGCGGGGGGCACAGATACGCAGTATTTT
CASSLAQLAGGTDTQYF
>few|TRBJ1-3|NA|TRBV11-1
TGTGCCAGCAGCTTTTCGACAGGAGCAGGTCCTGGAAACACCATATATTTT
CASSFSTGAGPGNTIYF
>NA|TRBJ1-1|NA|TRBV11-2
TGTGCCAGCAGCTTTAGCACAGACACTGAAGCTTTCTTT
CASSFSTDTEAFF
>many|TRBJ2-7|NA|TRBV7-2
TGTGCCAGCAGCCCCGGGTACGAGCAGTACTTC
CASSPGYEQYF
>few|TRBJ1-1|TRBD1|TRBV30
TGTGCCTGGTGCCGACAGGGCTACACTGAAGCTTTCTTT
CAWCRQGYTEAFF